The next 19 T cell receptor beta chains were all read from a single sample in a study of cytomegalovirus exposure and HLA in healthy donors. The PCR contained 60 Vbeta and 13 Jbeta primers. Using immunoSEQ multiplex PCR, the repertoire was profiled, and TCRdb retains in-frame clones only, with some absent. The table records around 40,000 clones, roughly 80% of them present only once. What was sequenced was PBMCs. These receptors originate from a woman aged 18-29 years in good health and CMV-seropositive.

V gene TRBV5-4 combines with J gene TRBJ2-1, with 7 bases matching TRBD2. Trimming removed 2 bases from V and 0 bases from J; junction bases left unmatched: 2. Per germline, CDR1 SGHNT and CDR2 YYREEE (reference sequence). The length of the CDR3 is 15 residues. DNA for the CDR3: TGTGCCAGCAGCTTCGGCGGGGGCTCCTACAATGAGCAGTTCTTC. This translates into CASSFGGGSYNEQFF.

This clone has only one observation. V is TRBV5-1 and J is TRBJ2-3; the match to TRBD1 covers 7 bases. The CDR3 contains 14 residues. The J segment lost 1 base and the V segment lost 4 bases, leaving 3 bases of the junction unmatched. Germline V gives CDR1 SGHRS, CDR2 YFSETQ. CDR3 sequence (DNA): TGCGCCAGCAGCCCCGGGACAGGCACAGATACGCAGTATTTT. Residues: CASSPGTGTDTQYF.

The chain uses TRBV6-1 and TRBJ2-7; tentatively, D is TRBD2 (5 bases). V gave up 2 bases and J gave up 6 bases, with 17 bases separating them. The CDR3 covers 15 residues. Germline values: CDR1 MNHNS, CDR2 SASEGT. The CDR3 spells CASSEIRESTSEQYF. CDR3 sequence (DNA): TGTGCCAGCAGTGAAATTAGGGAGTCCACCTCCGAGCAGTACTTC.

This rearrangement joins TRBV11-2 to TRBJ2-7, with 7 bases fitting TRBD1. The germline V gene has CDR1 SGHAT and CDR2 FQNNGV. This CDR3 region has 15 residues. V shed 1 base, J shed 2 bases, and the junction held 5 bases outside the gene matches. The CDR3 protein is CASSLGARGTYEQYF. DNA for the CDR3: TGTGCCAGCAGCTTAGGGGCCAGGGGGACCTACGAGCAGTACTTC.

The rearrangement links TRBV6-1 to TRBJ1-5; 8 bases fit TRBD1. The CDR3 runs 15 residues. V lost 4 bases to trimming and J lost 5 bases; unmatched junction nucleotides: 7. CDR1 and CDR2 (germline): MNHNS, SASEGT. CDR3 DNA: TGTGCCAGCAGTGTTGCGGACAGGGCCTATCAGCCCCAGCATTTT. Residues: CASSVADRAYQPQHF.

The chain recombines TRBV5-4 with TRBJ1-1; D perhaps matches TRBD1 (5 bases). Trimming took 2 bases from V and 0 from J, leaving 11 bases between them. The length of the CDR3 is 15 residues. Germline V gives CDR1 SGHNT, CDR2 YYREEE (reference sequence). CDR3 amino acids: CASSFQGRMNTEAFF. For the CDR3, the DNA is TGTGCCAGCAGCTTCCAGGGCCGCATGAACACTGAAGCTTTCTTT.

The CDR3 nucleotides are TGTGCCAGCAGCTTACATCCGTTAGATGCAGGGCGCAATCAGCCCCAGCATTTT. Its translation: CASSLHPLDAGRNQPQHF. The J gene is TRBJ1-5, the V gene TRBV7-9; D possibly corresponds to TRBD1 (5 bases). CDR3 size: 18 residues. Germline values: CDR1 SEHNR, CDR2 FQNEAQ (reference sequence). Trimming shortened V by 2 bases and J by 2 bases, and 19 bases separated the two germline ends.

The rearrangement links TRBV9 to TRBJ2-6, with 7 positions matching TRBD2. Germline V gene lookup returns CDR1 SGDLS and CDR2 YYNGEE. The V gene end was trimmed by 2 bases and the J gene end by 4 bases; junction bases not matched to a gene: 12. The CDR3 runs to 18 residues. The CDR3, as DNA: TGTGCCAGCAGCGTGAGACTTTGGGGGGGGGTCGGGGCCAACGTCCTGACTTTC. It yields the protein CASSVRLWGGVGANVLTF.

This clone was picked up a small number of times. The chain joins TRBV6-6 to TRBJ2-1; no reliable D call. The V and J ends lost 2 bases and 0 bases respectively, with 5 bases between them. CDR1 is MNHNY, CDR2 SVGAGI, per germline (reference sequence). This CDR3 is 14 amino acids long. DNA of the CDR3: TGTGCCAGCAGTTACGACAACTCCTACAATGAGCAGTTCTTC. It specifies CASSYDNSYNEQFF.

The chain carries TRBV5-1 and TRBJ2-5, with 10 bases lining up with TRBD2. TRBJ2-7 explains the end of the DNA better; the J call may be wrong. Germline assignment: CDR1 SGHRS and CDR2 YFSETQ. CDR3 length: 14 amino acids. CDR3 loop: CASSRLAGSYEQYF. In nucleotides, the CDR3 is TGCGCCAGCAGCCGACTAGCGGGCTCCTACGAGCAGTACTTC.

The chain is built from TRBV2 and TRBJ1-5; D not resolved. Germline CDR1 is SNHLY and CDR2 is FYNNEI. The CDR3 loop spans 13 amino acids. Trimming took off 3 bases at V and 7 bases at J, with 10 bases between the two ends. For the CDR3, the DNA is TGTGCCAGCAGTGAGTTGGAGAGGCAGCCCCAGCATTTT. Encoded protein: CASSELERQPQHF.

For the CDR3, the DNA is TGTGCCAGCAGCTTACAACAGGGCAATGAGCAGTTCTTC. Protein product: CASSLQQGNEQFF. V usage is TRBV7-2 and J usage is TRBJ2-1; tentatively, D is TRBD1 (6 bases). The CDR3 consists of 13 residues. Per the germline V gene, CDR1 is SGHTA and CDR2 is FQGNSA. V dropped 2 bases and J dropped 6 bases, with 8 bases sitting between them.

The V call is TRBV4-2, the J call TRBJ1-4; D possibly corresponds to TRBD1 (5 bases). V lost 3 bases and J 8 bases, leaving 19 bases between the germline ends. This CDR3 has 16 residues. Germline-derived CDR1 and CDR2 are LGHNA and YNFKEQ. The CDR3 sequence is CASSQAGTRKGEKLFF. For the CDR3, the DNA is TGTGCCAGCAGCCAGGCCGGGACTCGGAAGGGGGAAAAACTGTTTTTT.

V usage is TRBV14 and J usage is TRBJ1-6; 9 bases map to TRBD1. The V and J ends lost 4 bases and 5 bases, in that order; junction bases with no gene match: 9. The V gene's germline CDR1 is SGHDN and CDR2 FVKESK. The CDR3 contains 17 residues. In DNA form, the CDR3 reads TGTGCCAGCAGCCGACGGACAGGGGTTAAGGATAATTCACCCCTCCACTTT. Protein product: CASSRRTGVKDNSPLHF.

The V and J genes are TRBV27 and TRBJ1-2, with 8 bases that match TRBD1. This CDR3 is 15 amino acids long. The germline V gene encodes CDR1 MNHEY and CDR2 SMNVEV (reference sequence). V gave up 5 bases and J gave up 4 bases; unmatched junction bases: 9. The CDR3 loop is CASSETGGSGYGYTF. The CDR3 DNA reads as TGTGCCAGCAGTGAAACAGGGGGTAGTGGCTATGGCTACACCTTC.

J is TRBJ2-3 and V is TRBV9, with 8 bases identical to TRBD2. The CDR3 runs 14 residues. Germline loops: CDR1 SGDLS, CDR2 YYNGEE. The V gene end was trimmed by 3 bases and the J gene end by 3 bases; junction bases not matched to a gene: 3. In DNA, the CDR3 is TGTGCCAGCAGCGGAGCGGGAGATACAGATACGCAGTATTTT. Translation: CASSGAGDTDTQYF.

The gene calls are TRBV29-1 and TRBJ2-7; 9 nucleotides align to TRBD2. With V trimmed by 4 bases and J by 2 bases, 6 bases remained unmatched. The CDR3 extends over 14 amino acids. Germline CDR1 and CDR2: SQVTM and ANQGSEA. For the CDR3, the DNA is TGCAGCGTTGCGGGACTAGCCGAAACCTACGAGCAGTACTTC. Encoded protein: CSVAGLAETYEQYF.

The V call is TRBV5-6, the J call TRBJ1-2; 7 bases map to TRBD1. This CDR3 has 17 residues. Germline-derived CDR1 and CDR2 are SGHDT and YYEEEE. Unmatched junction bases numbered 17, after V lost 1 base and J lost 8 bases. CDR3 residues: CASSLLGQGGATEGYTF. The CDR3 region has the DNA TGTGCCAGCAGCTTGTTAGGGCAGGGGGGCGCGACTGAGGGCTACACCTTC.

This clone has just one count. The genes are TRBV2 and TRBJ2-7; perhaps TRBD2 as D (5 bases). The germline V gene has CDR1 SNHLY and CDR2 FYNNEI. Trimming removed 8 bases at V and 3 bases at J, with 11 bases between. This CDR3 spans 12 amino acids. The CDR3 reads CASEETNYEQYF. The CDR3 region has the DNA TGTGCCAGCGAGGAGACTAACTACGAGCAGTACTTC.